This T cell receptor (beta chain) was identified during a study of blood T cells in healthy people across ages. Study observations and caveats: Because donor CMV status was unknown, expanded clonotype changes were possibly confounded.

This clonotype appeared many times. Its antigen remains unidentified. It was with a sample-barcoded 5' primer and a J-beta primer mix that a second PCR of roughly 6 to 11 cycles was run. TCRdb re-derived calls from the 5' RACE reads in MiXCR, one entry per CDR3 protein. The profile shows about 930,000 distinct CDR3 sequences, 29% of them singletons. Germline loops: CDR1 SEHNR, CDR2 FQNEAQ (reference sequence). The CDR3 runs 12 residues. V was cut by 5 bases and J by 7 bases, with 9 bases left in between. The sample was also reused in another study, on T cells of mothers and their children. This second study says: Slightly higher but non-significant overlap marked related mother-child pairs versus unrelated pairs.

Sequenced input: blood. The sequence derives from a woman aged 40 to 49 in good health. The rearrangement uses TRBV7-9 and TRBJ1-5; D not certain. As DNA, the CDR3 is TGTGCCAGCAGCGTGTTGGAGCAGCCCCAGCATTTT. It specifies CASSVLEQPQHF.